The 21 T cell receptor beta chains presented below share a single source sample, sequenced in a study of early T cells in non-severe SARS-CoV-2 infection. TCRdb re-derived calls from the 5' RACE reads in MiXCR, one entry per CDR3 protein. Found here are approximately 89,000 distinct CDR3 sequences, around an eighth of them singletons; the top ten hold approximately 3.3%. The sequenced sample was whole blood. The receptors come from an adult who was a healthcare worker with PCR-confirmed SARS-CoV-2 infection or an uninfected control (not recorded which).

This clonotype was observed a few times. The J gene is TRBJ2-3, the V gene TRBV12-5, with D possibly TRBD1 on 5 matching bases. Germline lookup yields CDR1 LGHNT and CDR2 FRNRAP. V dropped 4 bases and J dropped 4 bases, with 6 bases sitting between them. CDR3 size: 12 residues. In DNA form, the CDR3 reads TGTGCTAGTGGTTCCAGGGCAGATACGCAGTATTTT. Translating it yields CASGSRADTQYF. Complete variable domain (other parts from reference TRBV12-5 and TRBJ2-3): DARVTQTPRHKVTEMGQEVTMRCQPILGHNTVFWYRQTMMQGLELLAYFRNRAPLDDSGMPKDRFSAEMPDATLATLKIQPSEPRDSAVYFCASGSRADTQYFGPGTRLTVL.

This clonotype was seen more than once but under ten times. This chain connects TRBV29-1 to TRBJ2-5; no clear D. This CDR3 region has 14 residues. V lost 6 bases and J lost 5, with 19 bases in between. CDR1 and CDR2 from the germline V gene are SQVTM and ANQGSEA. CDR3 sequence: CSVRARSQAETQYF. Here the CDR3 DNA reads TGCAGCGTCCGGGCCCGGAGTCAGGCGGAGACCCAGTACTTC.

A few counts support this clonotype. The genes are TRBV3-1 and TRBJ2-7; 12 bases line up with TRBD2. The V segment lost 0 bases and the J segment 1 base; nucleotides outside the gene matches: 16. This CDR3 comprises 21 residues. Germline CDR1 reads LGHDT; CDR2 reads YNNKEL (reference sequence). In DNA form, the CDR3 reads TGTGCCAGCAGCCAAGAATGGAGTCTAGCGGGGGGGCTAGTTGGGTCCTACGAGCAGTACTTC. It specifies CASSQEWSLAGGLVGSYEQYF.

This clonotype was seen a few times. V gene TRBV7-9 combines with J gene TRBJ2-1; D is undetermined. V shed 5 bases and J shed 8 bases, with 10 bases lying between them. Germline CDR1 SEHNR, CDR2 FQNEAQ (reference sequence). CDR3 size: 12 residues. CDR3 bases: TGTGCCAGCAGCCTCCGCCCCGATGAGCAGTTCTTC. Translation gives CASSLRPDEQFF.

There are many counts of this clonotype. V usage is TRBV5-4 and J usage is TRBJ2-3, with no clear D. The CDR3 spans 15 residues. Germline-derived CDR1 and CDR2 are SGHNT and YYREEE (reference sequence). V was pared by 1 base and J by 3 bases, with 12 bases between. The CDR3 sequence: CASSLRGAETDTQYF. Here the CDR3 DNA reads TGTGCCAGCAGCTTGAGAGGAGCCGAAACAGATACGCAGTATTTT.

This clonotype showed up many times. This chain joins TRBV20-1 and TRBJ2-7; D assignment may be TRBD1 or TRBD2 (5 bases each). This CDR3 is 15 amino acids long. V lost 1 base to trimming and J lost 3 bases, with 16 bases between them. The germline CDR1 and CDR2 sequences are DFQATT and SNEGSKA (reference sequence). CDR3 sequence reads: CSARGRPGTHYEQYF. The CDR3 nucleotides are TGCAGTGCTAGAGGCCGCCCCGGGACCCACTACGAGCAGTACTTC.

The chain has TRBV12-3 or TRBV12-4 and TRBJ2-1; D may be TRBD1 (6 bases). This CDR3 is 15 amino acids long. V lost 2 bases, J lost 5 bases, and 13 bases lay in between. The CDR3 reads CASSLLQGHHNEQFF. DNA for the CDR3: TGTGCCAGCAGTTTACTACAGGGTCACCACAATGAGCAGTTCTTC.

The gene calls are TRBV20-1 and TRBJ2-1, with D possibly being TRBD2 (5 bases). Trimming stripped 2 bases from V and 4 bases from J, with 21 bases between. CDR3 length: 17 amino acids. Germline values: CDR1 DFQATT, CDR2 SNEGSKA (reference sequence). This CDR3 reads CSARPPAGNIPYNEQFF. The CDR3, as DNA: TGCAGTGCTAGACCCCCGGCCGGGAATATACCATACAATGAGCAGTTCTTC.

This clonotype has just a few counts. J is TRBJ2-3 and V is TRBV7-3; 8 bases are shared with TRBD1. The germline V gene encodes CDR1 SGHTA and CDR2 FQGTGA. This CDR3 contains 16 residues. V trimming: 4 bases; J trimming: 4 bases; junction bases outside the gene matches: 10. CDR3 amino acids: CASSSKRQGSPDTQYF. The CDR3 nucleotides read TGTGCCAGCAGCTCAAAAAGACAGGGGTCCCCAGATACGCAGTATTTT.

A few counts support this clonotype. The chain carries TRBV12-3 or TRBV12-4 and TRBJ2-7, with D hard to call. The CDR3 has 12 amino acids. Between the trimmed V and J ends, which lost 3 bases and 3 bases, there was a span of 6 bases. Here the CDR3 reads CASSLNIYEQYF. The CDR3 DNA sequence: TGTGCCAGCAGTTTGAATATCTACGAGCAGTACTTC.

The V and J genes are TRBV3-1 and TRBJ2-2; D is uncertain. Germline V gene sequence: CDR1 LGHDT, CDR2 YNNKEL (reference sequence). Trimming took 8 bases from V and 3 from J, leaving 16 bases between them. CDR3 size: 15 residues. The CDR3 DNA is TGTGCCAGCGCCGACCTAGGATGGTACACCGGGGAGCTGTTTTTT. Residues: CASADLGWYTGELFF.

This clonotype was seen at least ten times. CDR3 sequence: CSALGGGQETQYF. CDR3 sequence (DNA): TGCAGTGCTCTTGGCGGAGGACAAGAGACCCAGTACTTC. This chain uses TRBV20-1 with TRBJ2-5; D might be TRBD2 (5 bases). Trimming stripped 5 bases from V and 2 bases from J, with 12 bases between. The CDR3 spans 13 residues. Germline values: CDR1 DFQATT, CDR2 SNEGSKA (reference sequence).

The J gene is TRBJ2-7, the V gene TRBV9; 15 nucleotides line up with TRBD2. Germline V CDR1 and CDR2: SGDLS, YYNGEE. The CDR3 sequence is 17 residues long. Trimming at V came to 4 bases and at J to 7 bases, leaving 12 bases not matched to a gene. The CDR3 is CASSSGLAGGGMREQYF. The CDR3 DNA is TGTGCCAGCAGCTCGGGACTAGCGGGAGGAGGGATGAGGGAGCAGTACTTC.

This chain joins TRBV29-1 and TRBJ1-2, with D possibly matching TRBD1 (5 bases). V lost 4 bases to trimming and J lost 3 bases, with 12 bases between them. Germline V gene lookup returns CDR1 SQVTM and CDR2 ANQGSEA. The CDR3 totals 13 residues. The DNA of the CDR3 is TGCAGCGTTGCCCCTGACAGACACTATGGCTACACCTTC. Its translation is CSVAPDRHYGYTF.

Only a few counts were recorded for this clonotype. The chain is built from TRBV12-3 or TRBV12-4 and TRBJ2-4; TRBD2 agrees at 13 bases. Trimming removed 3 bases from V and 6 bases from J; junction bases left unmatched: 2. The CDR3 length is 15 residues. The CDR3 DNA reads TGTGCCAGCAGTTTTAGACTAGCGGGAGGAAACATTCAGTACTTC. This translates into CASSFRLAGGNIQYF.

This clonotype was counted only a few times. V usage is TRBV29-1 and J usage is TRBJ2-3; no clear D. V gave up 6 bases and J gave up 2 bases, with 18 bases separating them. Germline V gene sequence: CDR1 SQVTM, CDR2 ANQGSEA. The CDR3 runs to 15 residues. The CDR3 bases are TGCAGCGTAGCTTTTGGCGGTTACGCCACAGATACGCAGTATTTT. Protein product: CSVAFGGYATDTQYF.

The V gene is TRBV20-1, the J gene TRBJ2-3, with a tentative D call TRBD1 (5 bases). V shed 1 base and J shed 0 bases, with 11 bases lying between them. The CDR3 is made up of 15 amino acids. Germline-derived CDR1 and CDR2 are DFQATT and SNEGSKA (reference sequence). The CDR3 DNA reads as TGCAGTGCTAGAGGACAGACATTCAGCACAGATACGCAGTATTTT. It is translated as CSARGQTFSTDTQYF.

This clonotype has more than one count but fewer than ten. The chain links TRBV12-3 or TRBV12-4 to TRBJ1-1; D gene ambiguous. V lost 7 bases to trimming and J lost 1 base, with 10 bases between them. The CDR3 totals 13 residues. Here the CDR3 reads CASTWRGNTEAFF. CDR3 coding DNA: TGTGCCAGCACCTGGCGGGGGAACACTGAAGCTTTCTTT.

The J gene is TRBJ1-4, the V gene TRBV25-1; possible D gene TRBD1, 5 bases. Germline values: CDR1 MGHDK, CDR2 SYGVNS. This CDR3 is 14 amino acids long. Trimming stripped 4 bases from V and 8 bases from J, with 14 bases between. CDR3 protein: CASSGSPAGEKLFF. The CDR3 nucleotides read TGTGCCAGCAGTGGCTCACCGGCAGGGGAAAAACTGTTTTTT.

V usage is TRBV3-1 and J usage is TRBJ2-3; 10 positions agree with TRBD2. The CDR3 runs to 17 residues. Germline lookup yields CDR1 LGHDT and CDR2 YNNKEL (reference sequence). The V gene end was trimmed by 2 bases and the J gene end by 1 base; junction bases not matched to a gene: 6. The CDR3 region has the DNA TGTGCCAGCAGCCAATTCCTAGCGGGGGCGGGCACAGATACGCAGTATTTT. Its translation: CASSQFLAGAGTDTQYF.

This chain uses TRBV9 with TRBJ2-1, with D possibly being TRBD1 (6 bases). The CDR3 totals 14 residues. The germline CDR1 and CDR2 sequences are SGDLS and YYNGEE. Trimming cost V 4 bases and J 6 bases, with 14 bases left between them. The DNA for the CDR3 is TGTGCCAGCAGCCCCCTTGGGACATCCAATGAGCAGTTCTTC. Translated: CASSPLGTSNEQFF.